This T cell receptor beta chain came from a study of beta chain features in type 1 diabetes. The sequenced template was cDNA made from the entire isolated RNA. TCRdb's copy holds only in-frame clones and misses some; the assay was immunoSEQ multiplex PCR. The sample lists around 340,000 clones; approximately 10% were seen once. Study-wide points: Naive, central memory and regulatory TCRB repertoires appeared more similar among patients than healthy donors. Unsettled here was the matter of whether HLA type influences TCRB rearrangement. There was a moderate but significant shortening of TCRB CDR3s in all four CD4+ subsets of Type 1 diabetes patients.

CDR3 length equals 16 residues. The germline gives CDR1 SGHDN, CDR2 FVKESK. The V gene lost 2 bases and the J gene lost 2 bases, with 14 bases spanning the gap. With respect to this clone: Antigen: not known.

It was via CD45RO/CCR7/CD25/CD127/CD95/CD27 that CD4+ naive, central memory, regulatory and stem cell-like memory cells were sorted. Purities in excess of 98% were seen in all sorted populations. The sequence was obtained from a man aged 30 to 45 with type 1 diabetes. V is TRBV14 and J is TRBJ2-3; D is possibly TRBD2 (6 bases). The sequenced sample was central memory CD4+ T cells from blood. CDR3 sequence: CASSQMGRGLTDTQYF. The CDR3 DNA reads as TGTGCCAGCAGCCAAATGGGGCGGGGTCTCACAGATACGCAGTATTTT.